The 14 T cell receptor beta chains presented below share a single source sample, sequenced in a study of T cells in Graves' hyperthyroidism and ophthalmopathy. RNA transcripts provided the source from which TCR beta CDR3 regions were amplified. The primer set for the first-round RT-PCR of the TCR CDR3 was HTBI. TCRdb ran MiXCR on the multiplex PCR reads and lists one entry per CDR3 protein. The sample yields around 600,000 distinct CDR3 sequences, 15% to 19% seen once. The sample comprised blood. The receptors were sampled from a young woman with Graves' hyperthyroidism.

This rearrangement joins TRBV7-9 to TRBJ2-2, with 9 bases fitting TRBD1. The CDR3 length is 16 residues. The V and J ends lost 5 bases and 1 base, in that order; junction bases with no gene match: 5. The germline CDR1 and CDR2 sequences are SEHNR and FQNEAQ (reference sequence). Here the CDR3 DNA reads TGTGCCAGCAGCCCGCGGGGACAGGGGAACACCGGGGAGCTGTTTTTT. Translated: CASSPRGQGNTGELFF.

This clonotype appeared many times. The chain is built from TRBV11-2 and TRBJ2-7, with TRBD2 matching over 10 bases. The CDR3 is 18 amino acids. Germline loops: CDR1 SGHAT, CDR2 FQNNGV. The V and J ends lost 0 bases and 0 bases, in that order; junction bases with no gene match: 8. The CDR3 DNA sequence: TGTGCCAGCAGCTTAGATAAAGTAGCTAGCGGGAGCTCCTACGAGCAGTACTTC. This codes for CASSLDKVASGSSYEQYF.

This clonotype has a count of ten or more. This chain joins TRBV28 and TRBJ2-1; 8 bases are shared with TRBD1. Germline V CDR1 and CDR2: MDHEN, SYDVKM. V shed 8 bases and J 7 bases; nucleotides not matched to a gene: 7. This CDR3 has 13 amino acids. CDR3 sequence: CASGQGGRNEQFF. The CDR3 DNA reads as TGTGCCAGCGGACAGGGTGGGAGAAATGAGCAGTTCTTC.

This clonotype was counted only a few times. J is TRBJ1-2 and V is TRBV9, with D perhaps TRBD1 (6 bases). Trimming took 3 bases from V and 4 from J, leaving 22 bases between them. The CDR3 has 17 residues. The germline gives CDR1 SGDLS, CDR2 YYNGEE. As DNA, the CDR3 is TGTGCCAGCAGCGCCGGAGACTTGGACAGAAAAATCTATGGCTACACCTTC. This encodes CASSAGDLDRKIYGYTF. Drawing the rest from reference TRBV9 and TRBJ1-2, the complete variable domain is DSGVTQTPKHLITATGQRVTLRCSPRSGDLSVYWYQQSLDQGLQFLIQYYNGEERAKGNILERFSAQQFPDLHSELNLSSLELGDSALYFCASSAGDLDRKIYGYTFGSGTRLTVV.

This clonotype was seen repeatedly, ten times or more. The J gene is TRBJ2-7, the V gene TRBV6-2 or TRBV6-3; the D call may be TRBD1 or TRBD2 (5 bases each). The CDR3 extends over 14 amino acids. Per the germline V gene, CDR1 is MNHEY and CDR2 is SVGEGT. Trimming left V 7 bases short and J 1 base short, with 14 bases between. DNA for the CDR3: TGTGCCAGCATCGCCGGGACGGTATCCTACGAGCAGTACTTC. It is translated as CASIAGTVSYEQYF.

Comment on this clonotype: Since a much larger clone is just one base distant, this may be a read error. V is TRBV27 and J is TRBJ2-1; 13 positions match TRBD2. In germline, CDR1 is MNHEY, CDR2 SMNVEV (reference sequence). This CDR3 has 18 amino acids. CDR3 region: CASSLGLAGDILVNVQFF. DNA for the CDR3: TGTGCCAGCAGTTTAGGACTAGCGGGAGATATATTGGTCAATGTGCAGTTCTTC.

This clonotype was observed a few times. V usage is TRBV2 and J usage is TRBJ2-2; 12 nucleotides match TRBD2. J gave up 5 bases and V 10 bases, and 5 bases lay outside the gene matches. CDR1 is SNHLY, CDR2 FYNNEI, per germline. This CDR3 contains 14 residues. The CDR3 loop reads CATRLAGATGELFF. As DNA, the CDR3 is TGTGCCACTCGACTAGCGGGGGCAACCGGGGAGCTGTTTTTT.

The V gene is TRBV6-2 or TRBV6-3, the J gene TRBJ2-4; 11 bases fit TRBD2. The J segment lost 6 bases and the V segment lost 7 bases, leaving 8 bases of the junction unmatched. Germline lookup yields CDR1 MNHEY and CDR2 SVGEGT. The length of the CDR3 is 15 residues. CDR3 residues: CASTKVGLAGNIQYF. The CDR3 DNA is TGTGCCAGCACCAAAGTCGGACTAGCGGGAAACATTCAGTACTTC.

This chain connects TRBV24-1 to TRBJ1-4, with D possibly being TRBD1 (6 bases). Germline values: CDR1 KGHDR, CDR2 SFDVKD. V lost 5 bases to trimming and J lost 7 bases, with 10 bases between them. CDR3 length: 13 residues. CDR3 in DNA: TGTGCCACCAGTGGGGGGCGGATTGAAAAACTGTTTTTT. Translation gives CATSGGRIEKLFF.

This clonotype was detected a few times. The junction differs from germline at one of its ends, possibly a read error. This chain connects TRBV19 to TRBJ2-1, with 9 bases that match TRBD2. The germline V gene has CDR1 LNHDA and CDR2 SQIVND (reference sequence). This CDR3 has 14 residues. The CDR3: CVSSLLAGVGEQFF. The CDR3 bases are TGTGTCAGTAGTTTATTAGCGGGAGTAGGTGAGCAGTTCTTC.

As for this clonotype: A clone one base away is much larger, so this may be a read error. V is TRBV27 and J is TRBJ2-1, with 9 nucleotides matching TRBD2. CDR3 length: 15 residues. Germline trimming cut 7 bases from V and 6 bases from J; bases unmatched to any gene: 10. Germline V gene data show CDR1 as MNHEY and CDR2 as SMNVEV (reference sequence). In nucleotides, the CDR3 is TGTGCCAGCAACGCCGGGACTAGCAGGGGCAATGAGCAGTTCTTC. It codes for CASNAGTSRGNEQFF.

This clonotype appeared a few times. The gene calls are TRBV9 and TRBJ2-1, with D perhaps TRBD2 (6 bases). CDR3 length: 14 residues. Trimming removed 4 bases at V and 9 bases at J, with 17 bases between. Germline CDR1 reads SGDLS; CDR2 reads YYNGEE. The chain's CDR3 is CASSQEGSWSEQFF. CDR3 DNA sequence: TGTGCCAGCAGCCAGGAGGGGAGCTGGAGTGAGCAGTTCTTC. The whole variable domain, filled in from reference TRBV9 and TRBJ2-1, reads DSGVTQTPKHLITATGQRVTLRCSPRSGDLSVYWYQQSLDQGLQFLIQYYNGEERAKGNILERFSAQQFPDLHSELNLSSLELGDSALYFCASSQEGSWSEQFFGPGTRLTVL.

This sequence joins TRBV6-1 and TRBJ1-4; D is unclear. V was trimmed by 5 bases and J by 7 bases, leaving 17 bases between them. The CDR3 is 15 amino acids. CDR1 and CDR2 from the germline V gene are MNHNS and SASEGT. The CDR3 DNA is TGTGCCAGCAGTCTGGCGGGCTTGATTAGTGAAAAACTGTTTTTT. It yields the protein CASSLAGLISEKLFF.

This clonotype was counted many times. V gene TRBV7-2 combines with J gene TRBJ1-6, with 7 nucleotides matching TRBD1. This CDR3 region has 14 residues. CDR1 and CDR2 (germline): SGHTA, FQGNSA. V was pared by 6 bases and J by 8 bases, with 7 bases of the junction left unmatched. CDR3 nucleotide sequence: TGTGCCAGCAGTCCTAGGACAGGCGATTCACCCCTCCACTTT. This encodes CASSPRTGDSPLHF.